A single sample is the source of the 25 T cell receptor beta chains below, sequenced in a study of OX40 agonist ivuxolimab in advanced cancers. Assay: immunoSEQ multiplex PCR; the TCRdb copy retains only in-frame clones and omits some. The sample includes 20,000 to 25,000 clones, approximately 87% of them seen just once. The starting material was CD4+ or CD8+ T cells sorted from blood, obtained in a trial of the OX40 agonist ivuxolimab. These receptors originate from an adult with an advanced solid tumor such as melanoma, head and neck, liver or kidney cancer.

This clone turned up a few times. J is TRBJ1-1 and V is TRBV5-1; 7 nucleotides agree with TRBD1. The J segment lost 10 bases and the V segment lost 1 base, leaving 13 bases of the junction unmatched. Germline lookup yields CDR1 SGHRS and CDR2 YFSETQ. The CDR3 contains 15 residues. The CDR3 region is CASSLSEQGSVGAFF. The CDR3 region has the DNA TGCGCCAGCAGCTTGAGTGAACAGGGGTCGGTTGGAGCTTTCTTT.

V usage is TRBV14 and J usage is TRBJ2-6; D remains unclear. Germline-derived CDR1 and CDR2 are SGHDN and FVKESK. V was shortened by 4 bases and J by 0 bases, with 7 bases between the two germline ends. The CDR3 consists of 15 residues. The CDR3 sequence is CASSPWGSGANVLTF. CDR3 coding DNA: TGTGCCAGCAGCCCCTGGGGCTCTGGGGCCAACGTCCTGACTTTC.

This chain links TRBV7-9 with TRBJ1-1; D unresolved. Per the germline V gene, CDR1 is SEHNR and CDR2 is FQNEAQ (reference sequence). The CDR3 covers 14 residues. V lost 5 bases and J lost 1, with 11 bases in between. The CDR3 bases are TGTGCCAGCAGCCCTAGGGTCGCGAACACTGAAGCTTTCTTT. It encodes CASSPRVANTEAFF.

The chain joins TRBV30 to TRBJ1-2, with D possibly matching TRBD1 (5 bases). V gave up 3 bases and J gave up 4 bases, with 12 bases separating them. The CDR3 spans 13 residues. The germline gives CDR1 GTSNPN, CDR2 SVGIG (reference sequence). The DNA for the CDR3 is TGTGCCTGGAGCACGATGGGGGGCTATGGCTACACCTTC. Amino acid sequence: CAWSTMGGYGYTF.

The chain uses TRBV7-9 and TRBJ2-5; tentative D call: TRBD1 (5 bases). V lost 5 bases to trimming and J lost 2 bases, with 15 bases between them. The CDR3 loop spans 15 amino acids. The germline V gene encodes CDR1 SEHNR and CDR2 FQNEAQ (reference sequence). The CDR3 region is CASSPPTRDQETQYF. The CDR3 nucleotides read TGTGCCAGCAGCCCCCCCACCAGGGATCAAGAGACCCAGTACTTC.

CDR3 DNA: TGTGCCAGCAGCTTAGAGGTACTAGCGGAATCCTACGAGCAGTACTTC. Translated, it gives CASSLEVLAESYEQYF. The gene calls are TRBV11-2 and TRBJ2-7; 8 bases line up with TRBD2. With 0 bases clipped from V and 1 base from J, the junction kept 5 bases outside the gene matches. CDR1 and CDR2 from the germline V gene are SGHAT and FQNNGV. The CDR3 is 16 amino acids.

Of note for this clone: This may arise from a read error, as a much more abundant clone is one base away. This sample includes further DNA sequences coding for the same CDR3. The chain has TRBV10-3 and TRBJ2-1, with D possibly TRBD1 on 5 matching bases. Germline CDR1 is ENHRY and CDR2 is SYGVKD. Trimming cost V 11 bases and J 5 bases, with 13 bases left between them. The CDR3 sequence is 12 residues long. The DNA for the CDR3 is TGTGCCGCAACAGGACGCCACAATGAGCAGTTCTTC. Amino acids: CAATGRHNEQFF.

The chain couples TRBV4-1 to TRBJ1-2; 11 positions match TRBD1. CDR1 is MGHRA, CDR2 YSYEKL, per germline. CDR3 size: 15 residues. Trimming removed 4 bases from V and 3 bases from J; junction bases left unmatched: 4. The CDR3: CASSLRTGGDYGYTF. Written as DNA, the CDR3 is TGCGCCAGCAGCCTGAGGACAGGGGGCGACTATGGCTACACCTTC.

The chain couples TRBV6-1 to TRBJ2-7; TRBD1 aligns across 8 bases. V gave up 3 bases and J gave up 4 bases; unmatched junction bases: 5. The CDR3 loop spans 14 amino acids. CDR1 is MNHNS and CDR2 is SASEGT in the germline V gene. For the CDR3, the DNA is TGTGCCAGCAGTGATAGGGACAGGAATTACGAGCAGTACTTC. Translation gives CASSDRDRNYEQYF.

To note about this clone: The germline gene is not matched at one end of the junction; a read error may be the cause. The V gene is TRBV11-2, the J gene TRBJ2-3; 7 bases agree with TRBD1. CDR1 SGHAT and CDR2 FQNNGV come from the germline V gene. The CDR3 totals 16 residues. As DNA, the CDR3 is TGTGCCAGCAGCTTATGGGGACAGAGAAGCACAGGTACGCAGTATTTT. Its protein product is CASSLWGQRSTGTQYF. The whole variable domain, filled in from reference TRBV11-2 and TRBJ2-3, reads EAGVAQSPRYKIIEKRQSVAFWCNPISGHATLYWYQQILGQGPKLLIQFQNNGVVDDSQLPKDRFSAERLKGVDSTLKIQPAKLEDSAVYLCASSLWGQRSTGTQYFGPGTRLTVL.

This chain's CDR3 is CASSPLSAANYGYTF. The CDR3 DNA reads TGTGCCAGCAGTCCACTTTCGGCAGCGAACTATGGCTACACCTTC. V is TRBV6-6 and J is TRBJ1-2; D not certain. Trimming removed 5 bases from V and 2 bases from J, with 15 bases in between. The CDR3 has 15 amino acids. CDR1 and CDR2 (germline): MNHNY, SVGAGI (reference sequence).

The chain is built from TRBV6-5 and TRBJ1-2, with 7 positions matching TRBD1. J lost 4 bases, V lost 6 bases, and 5 bases had no gene match. From germline, CDR1 is MNHEY and CDR2 SVGAGI. This CDR3 spans 13 amino acids. This CDR3 is CASSPRQGYGYTF. Written as DNA, the CDR3 is TGTGCCAGCAGCCCGAGACAGGGCTATGGCTACACCTTC.

V and J are TRBV6-5 and TRBJ2-1; 10 bases map to TRBD1. Trimming cost V 0 bases and J 7 bases; bases outside gene matches: 3. From germline, CDR1 is MNHEY and CDR2 SVGAGI. The CDR3 is 15 amino acids. The CDR3 sequence: CASSYSGQGLNEQFF. In DNA form, the CDR3 reads TGTGCCAGCAGTTACTCGGGACAGGGGCTTAATGAGCAGTTCTTC.

The rearrangement uses TRBV7-8 and TRBJ2-7; 7 bases match TRBD1. The CDR3 contains 16 residues. The ends lost 5 bases at V and 0 bases at J; junction bases unmatched: 10. CDR1 SGHVS and CDR2 FQNEAQ come from the germline V gene. DNA of the CDR3: TGTGCCAGCAGCCACCTAAACCGGGACAGCTCCTACGAGCAGTACTTC. This encodes CASSHLNRDSSYEQYF.

The chain combines TRBV30 with TRBJ2-7, with 9 nucleotides matching TRBD1. Trimming cost V 0 bases and J 6 bases; bases outside gene matches: 9. The CDR3 is 15 amino acids. Per the germline V gene, CDR1 is GTSNPN and CDR2 is SVGIG (reference sequence). The CDR3 protein is CAWSVEGQGTGEQYF. CDR3 DNA: TGTGCCTGGAGTGTAGAGGGACAGGGTACTGGCGAGCAGTACTTC.

The chain joins TRBV19 to TRBJ1-5, with D tentatively TRBD1 (5 bases). The ends were cut back, 3 bases at V and 1 base at J, with 10 bases in the middle. The CDR3 spans 15 residues. The germline gives CDR1 LNHDA, CDR2 SQIVND (reference sequence). DNA for the CDR3: TGTGCCAGTAGTATTCGGGGGGGGAGCAATCAGCCCCAGCATTTT. It encodes CASSIRGGSNQPQHF.

The chain has TRBV4-2 and TRBJ2-5; 8 bases align to TRBD2. Germline trimming cut 0 bases from V and 5 bases from J; bases unmatched to any gene: 11. The CDR3 length is 17 residues. The germline gives CDR1 LGHNA, CDR2 YNFKEQ. CDR3 region: CASSQDGGLEGSETQYF. The CDR3, as DNA: TGTGCCAGCAGCCAAGATGGGGGACTAGAGGGTTCGGAGACCCAGTACTTC.

The gene calls are TRBV9 and TRBJ2-1; 8 bases line up with TRBD2. After removal of 4 bases from V and 2 bases from J, the junction contained 8 bases not matched to a gene. The CDR3 totals 16 residues. The germline V gene encodes CDR1 SGDLS and CDR2 YYNGEE. In nucleotides, the CDR3 is TGTGCCAGCAGCAGCCCGGGGGGGGCCGCCTACAATGAGCAGTTCTTC. Amino acids: CASSSPGGAAYNEQFF.

The gene calls are TRBV30 and TRBJ2-7, with 7 positions matching TRBD1. After removal of 3 bases from V and 1 base from J, the junction contained 3 bases not matched to a gene. The CDR3 consists of 13 residues. Germline-derived CDR1 and CDR2 are GTSNPN and SVGIG (reference sequence). CDR3 sequence (DNA): TGTGCCTGGAGGGGGACAGTTTCCTACGAGCAGTACTTC. Its translation is CAWRGTVSYEQYF. Filled out from reference TRBV30 and TRBJ2-7, the complete variable domain reads SQTIHQWPATLVQPVGSPLSLECTVEGTSNPNLYWYRQAAGRGLQLLFYSVGIGQISSEVPQNLSASRPQDRQFILSSKKLLLSDSGFYLCAWRGTVSYEQYFGPGTRLTVT.

The genes are TRBV27 and TRBJ1-2, with 7 positions matching TRBD1. This CDR3 spans 14 amino acids. Germline-derived CDR1 and CDR2 are MNHEY and SMNVEV (reference sequence). Trimming cost V 2 bases and J 4 bases; bases outside gene matches: 4. The CDR3 here is CASSLTGDGYGYTF. The CDR3 DNA follows: TGTGCCAGCAGTTTAACAGGGGACGGCTATGGCTACACCTTC.

In its sample, this clone was seen a few times. The gene calls are TRBV11-2 and TRBJ2-2; the D call may be TRBD1 or TRBD2 (6 bases each). This CDR3 is built from 16 residues. V was cut by 5 bases and J by 4 bases, with 17 bases left in between. The germline CDR1 and CDR2 sequences are SGHAT and FQNNGV. As DNA, the CDR3 is TGTGCCAGCAGCGCGGGACACACAGACGCCACCGGGGAGCTGTTTTTT. It encodes CASSAGHTDATGELFF.

This clone was counted a single time. The gene calls are TRBV5-8 and TRBJ1-2; no clear D gene. Germline values: CDR1 SGHTS, CDR2 YDEGEE. The length of the CDR3 is 13 residues. Trimming removed 2 bases from V and 1 base from J, with 6 bases in between. The CDR3 DNA is TGTGCCAGCAGCTTCGAAAGTAACTATGGCTACACCTTC. It encodes CASSFESNYGYTF.

The gene calls are TRBV19 and TRBJ1-5; possibly TRBD1 for D (5 bases). Germline CDR1 reads LNHDA; CDR2 reads SQIVND (reference sequence). This CDR3 has 13 amino acids. Trimming removed 11 bases at V and 0 bases at J, with 11 bases between. The CDR3 loop is CACGRASNQPQHF. CDR3 bases: TGTGCCTGTGGCAGGGCTAGCAATCAGCCCCAGCATTTT.

This chain joins TRBV6-5 and TRBJ2-7, with D possibly being TRBD1 (6 bases). From germline, CDR1 is MNHEY and CDR2 SVGAGI. V shed 0 bases and J shed 2 bases, with 8 bases lying between them. The CDR3 is 14 amino acids. The CDR3 DNA sequence: TGTGCCAGCAGTTACTCACAGGGCCCCTACGAGCAGTACTTC. Translated: CASSYSQGPYEQYF.

This clone was picked up one time. The chain recombines TRBV29-1 with TRBJ1-1; D gene unclear. V was pared by 6 bases and J by 5 bases, with 13 bases between. Germline CDR1 is SQVTM and CDR2 is ANQGSEA. This CDR3 is built from 12 residues. CDR3 region: CSVLAGVTEAFF. The CDR3 DNA is TGCAGCGTGCTGGCTGGGGTAACTGAAGCTTTCTTT.